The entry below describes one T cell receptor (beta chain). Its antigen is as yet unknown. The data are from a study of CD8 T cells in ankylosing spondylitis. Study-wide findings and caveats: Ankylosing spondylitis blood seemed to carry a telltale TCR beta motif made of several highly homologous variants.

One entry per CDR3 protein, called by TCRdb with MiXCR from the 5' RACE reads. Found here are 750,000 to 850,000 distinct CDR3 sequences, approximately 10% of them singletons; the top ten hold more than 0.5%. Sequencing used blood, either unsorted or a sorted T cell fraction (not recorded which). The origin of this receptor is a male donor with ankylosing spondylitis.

The CDR3 region is CASSSRGAAGELFF. The CDR3 nucleotides read TGTGCCAGCAGCTCACGGGGAGCCGCCGGGGAGCTGTTTTTT. This chain joins TRBV7-9 and TRBJ2-2; a weak D match, TRBD2 (5 bases). CDR3 length equals 14 residues. V lost 4 bases, J lost 6 bases, and 12 bases lay in between. Germline V gives CDR1 SEHNR, CDR2 FQNEAQ (reference sequence).